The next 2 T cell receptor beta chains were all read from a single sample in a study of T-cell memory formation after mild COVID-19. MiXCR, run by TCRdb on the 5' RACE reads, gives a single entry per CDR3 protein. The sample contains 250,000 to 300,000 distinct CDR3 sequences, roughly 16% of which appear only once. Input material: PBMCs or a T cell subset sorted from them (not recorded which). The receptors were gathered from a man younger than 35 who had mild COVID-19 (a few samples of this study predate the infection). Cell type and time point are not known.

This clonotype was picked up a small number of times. CDR3 amino acids: CASRGLGNYEQYF. The CDR3 DNA is TGTGCCAGCAGAGGACTAGGGAACTACGAGCAGTACTTC. The rearrangement joins TRBV12-3 or TRBV12-4 to TRBJ2-7; 7 nucleotides align to TRBD2. Unmatched junction bases numbered 5, after V lost 6 bases and J lost 3 bases. CDR3 size: 13 residues.

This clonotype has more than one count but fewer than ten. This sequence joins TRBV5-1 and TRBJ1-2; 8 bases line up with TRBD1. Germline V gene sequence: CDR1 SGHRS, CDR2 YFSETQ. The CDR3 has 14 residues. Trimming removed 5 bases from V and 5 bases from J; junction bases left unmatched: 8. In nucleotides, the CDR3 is TGCGCCAGCAGAACGGACAGGGTGAGGTATGGCTACACCTTC. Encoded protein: CASRTDRVRYGYTF.